This entry describes one T cell receptor (beta chain). Authors' processing steps: For nucleated cells, counts were estimated from reference gene primer amplification. The repertoire was sequenced with immunoSEQ multiplex PCR; TCRdb's copy has only in-frame clones and lacks some. D and trimming were read from the DNA, whereas the V and J calls and clone size are those reported in that table. The sample contains about 150,000 clones, 80% of which appear only once. These data are taken from a study of blood T cell repertoires in COVID-19. Study-wide background: Sites across the United States, Italy and Spain contributed samples from acute and convalescent COVID-19. T cells, B-cell-depleted T cells, or PBMCs supplied cDNA or gDNA.

The J segment lost 4 bases and the V segment lost 1 base, leaving 7 bases of the junction unmatched. CDR3 length equals 16 residues. CDR1 KGHSH and CDR2 LQKENI come from the germline V gene. The chain joins TRBV18 to TRBJ1-3; 7 bases map to TRBD1. The sample taken for sequencing was peripheral blood. The source is a woman aged 45-59 years with acute or convalescent COVID-19. CDR3 sequence (DNA): TGTGCCAGCTCACCACTGGGGACAGCTAACGGAAACACCATATATTTT. Protein product: CASSPLGTANGNTIYF.